The clone carrying this TCR beta chain was picked up a small number of times. At least one anti-epileptic drug was given before surgery. The CDR3 runs to 14 residues. From germline, CDR1 is LNHNV and CDR2 YYDKDF (reference sequence). V lost 2 bases to trimming and J lost 0 bases, with 5 bases between them. This sample is drawn from a study of brain T cells in children with intractable seizures. Generated by immunoSEQ multiplex PCR, the TCRdb table keeps only in-frame clones and is missing some. The data hold around 80,000 clones, with under 95% observed a single time. The sample was peripheral blood, taken at surgery. This sequence joins TRBV15 and TRBJ1-5; no clear D. The sequence was obtained from a girl aged 2-10 years with Rasmussen encephalitis and intractable seizures. The CDR3 loop reads CATSRQVSNQPQHF. The CDR3, as DNA: TGTGCCACCAGCAGACAGGTTAGCAATCAGCCCCAGCATTTT.